These T cell receptor beta chains were read from a single sample in a study of T cell repertoires in cytomegalovirus infection. MiXCR, applied by TCRdb to the reads, yields one record per CDR3 protein. The sample has over 85,000 distinct CDR3 sequences, approximately 16% seen once. The sequencing sample was made of PBMCs. The source is a human donor in good health (CMV status not recorded). Some clones in this sample may be carry-over from other donors' samples. Both conserved end residues are part of each CDR3. The D gene is left open where the match is weak. Size values are once, few and many counts, or a class for expanded clones, and some rows have none.

D,J,size,V,CDR3,DNA
TRBD2,TRBJ2-7,many,TRBV7-2,CASSLESTSGGVGQYF,TGTGCCAGCAGCTTAGAGTCCACTAGCGGGGGGGTGGGGCAGTACTTC
TRBD1,TRBJ2-1,once,TRBV7-3,CASSFQGAHNEQFF,TGTGCCAGCAGTTTCCAGGGGGCCCACAATGAGCAGTTCTTC
TRBD1,TRBJ1-2,many,TRBV20-1,CSVTNDRGKRGYTF,TGCAGTGTAACTAACGACAGGGGAAAAAGGGGCTACACCTTC
.,TRBJ2-1,many,TRBV2,CASSRFRTLRSYNEQFF,TGTGCCAGCAGCCGTTTCAGGACACTGCGCTCCTACAATGAGCAGTTCTTC
.,TRBJ1-5,.,TRBV3-1,CASGAGAGQPQHF,TGTGCCAGCGGCGCGGGCGCAGGTCAGCCCCAGCATTTT
.,TRBJ2-7,few,TRBV18,CASSPPWDEQYF,TGTGCCAGCTCACCACCCTGGGACGAGCAGTACTTC
TRBD2,TRBJ2-1,many,TRBV14,CASRTSGAYNEQFF,TGTGCCAGCCGCACTAGCGGGGCTTACAATGAGCAGTTCTTC
TRBD2,TRBJ2-7,few,TRBV12-3/TRBV12-4,CASSWSGGNYEQYF,TGTGCCAGCAGTTGGAGCGGGGGGAACTACGAGCAGTACTTC
.,TRBJ1-5,many,TRBV7-8,CASSSAFRAGQPQHF,TGTGCCAGCAGCTCTGCCTTCCGGGCTGGTCAGCCCCAGCATTTT
.,TRBJ1-4,many,TRBV5-5,CASSLPTGFSNEKLFF,TGTGCCAGCAGCCTTCCAACAGGGTTCTCTAATGAAAAACTGTTTTTT
TRBD2,TRBJ2-5,few,TRBV20-1,CSASTSGTSSKTQYF,TGCAGTGCCTCGACTTCCGGGACTAGCAGCAAGACCCAGTACTTC
TRBD2,TRBJ2-7,.,TRBV5-4,CASSPRGGGSYEQYF,TGTGCCAGCAGCCCCCGTGGGGGGGGCTCCTACGAGCAGTACTTC
.,TRBJ2-7,few,TRBV29-1,CSVGVKSYEQYF,TGCAGCGTTGGAGTGAAGTCCTACGAGCAGTACTTC
TRBD1,TRBJ2-3,.,TRBV7-9,CASSLFRDRGIDTQYF,TGTGCCAGCAGCTTATTCCGGGACAGGGGCATTGATACGCAGTATTTT
.,TRBJ1-2,.,TRBV20-1,CSARDARRSGCTF,TGCAGTGCTAGAGATGCCCGCAGGTCCGGTTGCACCTTC
.,TRBJ1-2,.,TRBV10-2,CASSEDSYGYTF,TGCGCCAGCAGTGAGGACAGCTATGGCTACACCTTC
.,TRBJ2-1,.,TRBV19,CASSIGLEQFF,TGTGCCAGTAGTATAGGGCTGGAGCAGTTCTTC
TRBD1,TRBJ2-7,.,TRBV28,CASSLLQGSGAYEQYF,TGTGCCAGCAGTCTGTTACAGGGGTCCGGGGCCTACGAGCAGTACTTC
.,TRBJ2-3,many,TRBV7-2,CASSFPVDTQYF,TGTGCCAGCAGCTTCCCGGTAGATACGCAGTATTTT
.,TRBJ1-1,many,TRBV7-3,CASSLTGGTQLNTEAFF,TGTGCCAGCAGCCTAACGGGGGGGACACAACTAAACACTGAAGCTTTCTTT
.,TRBJ1-1,few,TRBV20-1,CRCEGQMNTEAFF,TGCAGATGTGAGGGGCAGATGAACACTGAAGCTTTCTTT
.,TRBJ2-1,few,TRBV5-3,CASSPTGTLINEQFF,TGTGCCAGCAGCCCGACCGGGACATTAATCAATGAGCAGTTCTTC
TRBD2,TRBJ2-3,few,TRBV20-1,CSAPGLAGYTDTQYF,TGCAGTGCTCCAGGACTAGCGGGGTACACAGATACGCAGTATTTT
TRBD1,TRBJ2-5,few,TRBV6-5,CASSQGAPGRMLQETQYF,TGTGCCAGCAGTCAGGGGGCTCCGGGTCGTATGCTCCAAGAGACCCAGTACTTC
TRBD2,TRBJ2-1,.,TRBV6-5,CASSAGTSGGYNEQFF,TGTGCCAGCAGCGCCGGGACTAGCGGGGGATACAATGAGCAGTTCTTC
TRBD1,TRBJ1-5,many,TRBV29-1,CSALGQGIDQPQHF,TGCAGCGCCCTTGGACAGGGAATTGATCAGCCCCAGCATTTT
.,TRBJ1-1,few,TRBV7-2,CASSLFRGWNTEAFF,TGTGCCAGCAGCTTATTTCGCGGGTGGAACACTGAAGCTTTCTTT
.,TRBJ1-3,many,TRBV7-8,CASSLVQGLGNTIYF,TGTGCCAGCAGCTTAGTTCAAGGACTGGGAAACACCATATATTTT
.,TRBJ2-5,.,TRBV10-3,CAISVDSTQETQYF,TGTGCCATCAGTGTGGACAGTACCCAAGAGACCCAGTACTTC
.,TRBJ2-5,.,TRBV20-1,CSASHGAGEETQYF,TGCAGTGCTAGCCACGGGGCAGGGGAAGAGACCCAGTACTTC
TRBD1,TRBJ2-7,.,TRBV28,CASRPGTGREQYF,TGTGCCAGCAGGCCCGGGACAGGGCGAGAGCAGTACTTC
TRBD1,TRBJ2-7,.,TRBV5-1,CASSLVYTGTGEDEQYF,TGCGCCAGCAGCTTGGTCTACACCGGGACAGGGGAAGACGAGCAGTACTTC
.,TRBJ1-1,few,TRBV2,CASHRGRFDGTEAFF,TGTGCCAGCCATCGGGGCAGGTTCGATGGGACTGAAGCTTTCTTT
.,TRBJ1-4,.,TRBV18,CASSPDSGDEKLFF,TGTGCCAGCTCACCGGACTCTGGGGATGAAAAACTGTTTTTT
TRBD2,TRBJ2-3,many,TRBV6-2/TRBV6-3,CASSPAGGPSDTQYF,TGTGCCAGCAGCCCAGCGGGGGGGCCATCGGATACGCAGTATTTT
TRBD1,TRBJ1-1,many,TRBV7-2,CASSSRTGGTEAFF,TGTGCCAGCAGCTCCCGGACAGGGGGCACTGAAGCTTTCTTT
TRBD1,TRBJ2-5,.,TRBV6-6,CASRYRGETQYF,TGTGCCAGCAGGTACAGGGGAGAGACCCAGTACTTC
.,TRBJ1-2,.,TRBV28,CASSLTQGRSGYTF,TGTGCCAGCAGTTTGACGCAGGGCCGCTCTGGCTACACCTTC
TRBD1,TRBJ2-7,.,TRBV18,CASSPGEGALYEQYF,TGTGCCAGCTCACCGGGAGAGGGGGCATTATACGAGCAGTACTTC
.,TRBJ2-5,many,TRBV7-2,CASSPGKPETQYF,TGTGCCAGCAGCCCCGGAAAACCGGAGACCCAGTACTTC
.,TRBJ2-7,.,TRBV7-2,CASSSAYERAYEQYF,TGTGCCAGCAGCTCCGCCTACGAGAGGGCTTACGAGCAGTACTTC
.,TRBJ1-1,.,TRBV19,CASSRRALPEAFF,TGTGCCAGTAGTAGACGGGCCCTTCCCGAAGCTTTCTTT
TRBD1,TRBJ2-5,.,TRBV18,CASSPAGGETQYF,TGTGCCAGCTCACCAGCAGGGGGCGAGACCCAGTACTTC
.,TRBJ2-1,.,TRBV5-1,CASSLAGTGQSYNEQFF,TGCGCCAGCAGCTTGGCCGGGACCGGACAGTCCTACAATGAGCAGTTCTTC
TRBD1,TRBJ1-1,few,TRBV6-1,CASSDSDRGPFNTEAFF,TGTGCCAGCAGTGACTCCGACAGGGGACCTTTCAACACTGAAGCTTTCTTT
.,TRBJ1-2,.,TRBV30,CAWRIMSQLGRRGYTF,TGTGCCTGGAGAATAATGAGCCAGCTGGGAAGGAGAGGCTACACCTTC
.,TRBJ1-2,.,TRBV28,CASSLGQTKGYTF,TGTGCCAGCAGTTTGGGTCAGACGAAAGGCTACACCTTC
TRBD1,TRBJ1-2,many,TRBV19,CASSQLDREAGGYTF,TGTGCCAGTAGTCAACTGGACAGGGAGGCGGGAGGCTACACCTTC
TRBD1,TRBJ1-6,.,TRBV10-3,CAISERGQANNSPLHF,TGTGCCATCAGTGAAAGGGGGCAAGCTAATAATTCACCCCTCCACTTT
.,TRBJ1-1,.,TRBV27,CASSLVSGANTEAFF,TGTGCCAGCAGTTTAGTTTCAGGAGCGAACACTGAAGCTTTCTTT
.,TRBJ2-6,.,TRBV20-1,CSVRASRANVLTF,TGCAGTGTCCGAGCCTCCAGGGCCAACGTCCTGACTTTC